Below, 15 T cell receptor beta chains from the same sample are listed, as sequenced in a study of blood T cell repertoires in COVID-19. Generated by immunoSEQ multiplex PCR, the TCRdb table keeps only in-frame clones and is missing some. This sample carries some 85,000 clones, over 65% of them seen once, and the ten largest clones take around 49%. Source material: peripheral blood. Source of these receptors: a human donor in a cohort sampled during active COVID-19.

There are many counts of this clone. The rearrangement links TRBV19 to TRBJ1-5, with TRBD1 as a possible D gene (5 bases). The CDR3 runs to 17 residues. Trimming left V 2 bases short and J 1 base short, with 15 bases between. Germline V CDR1 and CDR2: LNHDA, SQIVND (reference sequence). The CDR3 DNA is TGTGCCAGTAGTATAATGCGGGGGGGGAGAAGCAATCAGCCCCAGCATTTT. Translated: CASSIMRGGRSNQPQHF.

The chain recombines TRBV19 with TRBJ2-2; unclear D gene. CDR3 size: 16 residues. Germline V gene sequence: CDR1 LNHDA, CDR2 SQIVND (reference sequence). V was shortened by 7 bases and J by 4 bases, with 19 bases between the two germline ends. The CDR3 region has the DNA TGTGCCAGTACCCATCCCCCCATTTCGGGCACCGGGGAGCTGTTTTTT. Encoded protein: CASTHPPISGTGELFF.

This clone was detected once. The chain is built from TRBV7-2 and TRBJ1-2; D unresolved. The V end was cut by 0 bases, the J end by 5 bases, with 10 bases between. Germline V CDR1 and CDR2: SGHTA, FQGNSA. There are 14 residues in the CDR3. Here the CDR3 reads CASSLAAGSYGYTF. CDR3 nucleotide sequence: TGTGCCAGCAGCTTAGCGGCGGGGTCATATGGCTACACCTTC.

The V and J genes are TRBV7-6 and TRBJ2-1; 13 nucleotides align to TRBD2. The V and J ends lost 5 bases and 7 bases, in that order; junction bases with no gene match: 20. The germline V gene has CDR1 SGHVS and CDR2 FNYEAQ. The CDR3 is 20 amino acids. Here the CDR3 DNA reads TGTGCCAGCAGCCGATTGACAGGGGACGGGACTAGCGGGATTTTAAATGAGCAGTTCTTC. This codes for CASSRLTGDGTSGILNEQFF.

The CDR3 region is CASRTGAGTNTEAFF. CDR3 bases: TGTGCCAGCAGAACAGGGGCAGGTACCAACACTGAAGCTTTCTTT. This rearrangement joins TRBV28 to TRBJ1-1, with 7 nucleotides matching TRBD1. In germline, CDR1 is MDHEN, CDR2 SYDVKM. This CDR3 is 15 amino acids long. V lost 6 bases, J lost 2 bases, and 9 bases stayed unmatched.

As for this clone: The sample holds other DNA sequences that translate to the same CDR3. This chain links TRBV6-5 with TRBJ2-7, with TRBD2 identical over 9 bases. The CDR3 runs to 14 residues. Germline CDR1 is MNHEY and CDR2 is SVGAGI. V lost 9 bases, J lost 3 bases, and 9 bases stayed unmatched. The CDR3 bases are TGTGCCAGTAGTACACTAGCGGGTGGCTACGAGCAGTACTTC. Its translation: CASSTLAGGYEQYF.

V is TRBV18 and J is TRBJ1-5; 7 nucleotides agree with TRBD1. Germline assignment: CDR1 KGHSH and CDR2 LQKENI. CDR3 length: 13 amino acids. With V trimmed by 4 bases and J by 5 bases, 2 bases remained unmatched. The CDR3 sequence is CASSQDRDQPQHF. CDR3 bases: TGTGCCAGCTCACAAGACAGGGATCAGCCCCAGCATTTT.

V and J are TRBV5-4 and TRBJ2-1; 11 bases match TRBD2. Germline V gene data show CDR1 as SGHNT and CDR2 as YYREEE (reference sequence). The CDR3 spans 15 residues. V gave up 3 bases and J gave up 3 bases; unmatched junction bases: 2. CDR3 region: CASSSGLAGYNEQFF. DNA of the CDR3: TGTGCCAGCAGCTCCGGACTAGCGGGCTACAATGAGCAGTTCTTC.

CDR3 region: CASSGQNTYEQYF. DNA of the CDR3: TGTGCCAGCAGCGGACAGAATACCTACGAGCAGTACTTC. The chain is built from TRBV28 and TRBJ2-7; the D gene is possibly TRBD1 (6 bases). The CDR3 loop spans 13 amino acids. Per the germline V gene, CDR1 is MDHEN and CDR2 is SYDVKM. Deletions cut 6 bases from V and 2 bases from J, with 11 bases between.

V gene TRBV3-1 (or the pseudogene TRBV3-2) combines with J gene TRBJ2-1; perhaps TRBD2 as D (6 bases). Germline-derived CDR1 and CDR2 are LGHDT and YNNKEL (reference sequence). V was cut by 3 bases and J by 1 base, with 13 bases left in between. This CDR3 is built from 16 residues. The CDR3 nucleotides read TGTGCCAGCAGCCAGGGACGAAGCGGGTCCTACAATGAGCAGTTCTTC. Encoded protein: CASSQGRSGSYNEQFF.

The chain links TRBV5-4 to TRBJ2-3; unclear D gene. V dropped 2 bases and J dropped 3 bases, with 10 bases sitting between them. CDR1 is SGHNT, CDR2 YYREEE, per germline (reference sequence). The CDR3 sequence is 14 residues long. In DNA, the CDR3 is TGTGCCAGCAGCTTCCCTGACACTACAGATACGCAGTATTTT. Its protein product is CASSFPDTTDTQYF.

V usage is TRBV16 and J usage is TRBJ2-2; 9 nucleotides match TRBD2. There are 24 residues in the CDR3. Trimming cost V 2 bases and J 5 bases; bases outside gene matches: 30. Germline V gene sequence: CDR1 KGHSY, CDR2 FQNENV. CDR3: CASSQEIDDREEASGMIATGELFF. For the CDR3, the DNA is TGTGCCAGCAGCCAAGAAATCGATGACAGGGAAGAAGCTAGCGGGATGATTGCGACCGGGGAGCTGTTTTTT.

The chain recombines TRBV6-5 with TRBJ2-1; D unclear. The CDR3 has 11 amino acids. Trimming took 5 bases from V and 6 from J, leaving 5 bases between them. Germline V gives CDR1 MNHEY, CDR2 SVGAGI. CDR3 sequence reads: CASSTGNEQFF. CDR3 in DNA: TGTGCCAGCAGTACTGGCAATGAGCAGTTCTTC.

V and J are TRBV30 and TRBJ1-1; tentative D call: TRBD1 (6 bases). Germline-derived CDR1 and CDR2 are GTSNPN and SVGIG (reference sequence). The CDR3 sequence is 12 residues long. V was cut by 5 bases and J by 7 bases, with 14 bases left in between. Here the CDR3 reads CAWYREGGEAFF. CDR3 nucleotides: TGTGCCTGGTACAGGGAGGGGGGTGAAGCTTTCTTT.

The chain links TRBV5-4 to TRBJ2-5, with TRBD2 identical over 10 bases. Per the germline V gene, CDR1 is SGHNT and CDR2 is YYREEE (reference sequence). J lost 4 bases, V lost 4 bases, and 7 bases had no gene match. The CDR3 has 15 residues. CDR3 sequence: CASSRKAGGLETQYF. CDR3 in DNA: TGTGCCAGCAGCCGGAAAGCGGGAGGGCTAGAGACCCAGTACTTC.